A selection of T cell receptor delta chains follows, all from one sample in a study of gamma-delta T cells after stem cell transplantation. With CATT, TCRdb re-called clones from the RT-PCR reads. The sample records 2,900 or so delta-chain clones, 2.7% being singletons. The sample taken for sequencing was gamma-delta T cells. The receptor source for this set is a human donor. It is not recorded whose cells these are; they may come from a transplant donor. CDR3s include the opening cysteine and the closing phenylalanine or tryptophan. Fields, in order: D gene, V gene, J gene, clone size, CDR3 DNA, CDR3 protein. The D gene is left open where the match is weak. Size tells how often a clone was seen (once, few, many) or the class of an expanded clone, and some rows leave it out.

TRDD3	TRDV2	TRDJ1	-	TGTGCCTGTGACATGATACTGGGGGATACCAGAACCGATAAACTCATCTTT	CACDMILGDTRTDKLIF
-	TRDV2	TRDJ1	medium-sized	TGTGCCTGTGACAAGCTCCACCCAAAGCCGTACACCGATAAACTCATCTTT	CACDKLHPKPYTDKLIF
TRDD3	TRDV2	TRDJ1	large	TGTGCCTGTGACACCGTGGGGGATTGGGAAAATGACAAACTCATCTTT	CACDTVGDWENDKLIF
TRDD3	TRDV2	TRDJ1	medium-sized	TGTGCCTGTGACCGGCTCGTACTGGGGGATTGGGAAAGGGACACCGATAAACTCATCTTT	CACDRLVLGDWERDTDKLIF
TRDD3	TRDV2	TRDJ1	-	TGTGCCTGTGACACCGTCGGTAGACTGGGGGCTCAGTACACCGATAAACTCATCTTT	CACDTVGRLGAQYTDKLIF
-	TRDV2	TRDJ1	medium-sized	TGTGCCTGTGATACCCTCTTAGTCGCTCCCCTGGGGATCGATAAACTCATCTTT	CACDTLLVAPLGIDKLIF
TRDD3	TRDV2	TRDJ1	medium-sized	TGTGCCTGTGACACGGTACTGGGGGATACGCGTTTCACCGATAAACTCATCTTT	CACDTVLGDTRFTDKLIF
-	TRDV2	TRDJ1	large	TGTGCCTGTGACACCGTAGATCTGAAAACCGATAAACTCATCTTT	CACDTVDLKTDKLIF
TRDD3	TRDV2	TRDJ1	large	TGTGCCTGTGATTCCTTACTGGGGGGATGGGACACCGATAAACTCATCTTT	CACDSLLGGWDTDKLIF
TRDD3	TRDV2	TRDJ1	medium-sized	TGTGCCTGTGACACTATACTGGGGGATACGCAGGTCGGCGATAAACTCATCTTT	CACDTILGDTQVGDKLIF
TRDD3	TRDV2	TRDJ1	large	TGTGCCTGTGACACCGTTGCCAGGACGTCTGGGGGATACTCCTCCACCGATAAACTCATCTTT	CACDTVARTSGGYSSTDKLIF
TRDD3	TRDV2	TRDJ1	-	TGTGCCTGTGACACCGTTCAGACGTCTGGGGGAGGGACCTACACCGATAAACTCATCTTT	CACDTVQTSGGGTYTDKLIF
-	TRDV2	TRDJ1	medium-sized	TGTGCCTGTGACGGACCCCTAGGGGGGGTACTTATTGCCACCGATAAACTCATCTTT	CACDGPLGGVLIATDKLIF
-	TRDV2	TRDJ1	medium-sized	TGCGCCTGTGACACCGTAGTGATGAGCGGCGATAAACTCATCTTT	CACDTVVMSGDKLIF
TRDD3	TRDV2	TRDJ1	medium-sized	TGTGCCTGTGACACAATAACTGGGGGATACACCACTCCTTACACCGATAAACTCATCTTT	CACDTITGGYTTPYTDKLIF
TRDD3	TRDV2	TRDJ1	few	TGTGCCTGTGACTCCTTACTGGGGGATATATCCCGTGGTACCGATAAACTCATCTTT	CACDSLLGDISRGTDKLIF
TRDD3	TRDV2	TRDJ1	large	TGTGCCTGTGACGCGATACTGGGGGCCTCGTACACCGATAAACTCATCTTT	CACDAILGASYTDKLIF
TRDD3	TRDV2	TRDJ1	medium-sized	TGTGCCTGTGACGCCCTACTGGGGGATACAACCACCGATAAACTCATCTTT	CACDALLGDTTTDKLIF
TRDD3	TRDV2	TRDJ1	medium-sized	TGTGCCTGTGACACCGTATGGGGGATACAGATGGGGCACACCGATAAACTCATCTTT	CACDTVWGIQMGHTDKLIF
TRDD3	TRDV2	TRDJ1	medium-sized	TGTGCCTGTGACAATCTGGGGGACTACACCGATAAACTCATCTTT	CACDNLGDYTDKLIF
TRDD3	TRDV1	TRDJ2	-	TGTGCTCTTGGGCCCCGAGGGACGCTGACCTCTCATTACTGGGGGATACTTCTGACAGCACAACTATTCTTT	CALGPRGTLTSHYWGILLTAQLFF
-	TRDV2	TRDJ1	medium-sized	TGTGCCTGTGACCCCATTCAAACAATTTCAACTCTGTACACCGATAAACTCATCTTT	CACDPIQTISTLYTDKLIF
TRDD3	TRDV2	TRDJ1	-	TGTGCCTGTGACTCTCTACTGGGGGATAGGGGCACCGATAAACTCATCTTT	CACDSLLGDRGTDKLIF
TRDD3	TRDV2	TRDJ1	few	TGTGCCTGTGACACTATTCTACTGGGGGATACAAGGGACGATAAACTCATCTTT	CACDTILLGDTRDDKLIF
TRDD3	TRDV2	TRDJ1	medium-sized	TGTGCCTGTGACACCTATTACTTTACTGGGGGCCAACAGAGAGATAAACTCATCTTT	CACDTYYFTGGQQRDKLIF
TRDD3	TRDV2	TRDJ1	few	TGTGCCTGTGACCCGATACTGGGGCACCAGAACACCGATAAACTCATCTTT	CACDPILGHQNTDKLIF
-	TRDV2	TRDJ1	medium-sized	TGTGCCTGTGACCCGTTGACTACGTTCCGAGGGAATGATAAACTCATCTTT	CACDPLTTFRGNDKLIF
TRDD3	TRDV2	TRDJ1	medium-sized	TGTGCCTGTGACACCGTGGGGGATAGGAGGTACACCGATAAACTCATCTTT	CACDTVGDRRYTDKLIF
TRDD3	TRDV2	TRDJ1	-	TGTGCCTGTGATTTACTGGGGGCCCACACCGATAAACTCATCTTT	CACDLLGAHTDKLIF
-	TRDV2	TRDJ1	medium-sized	TGTGCCTGTGACACCGTGAAGGAGGGCCCAAGTAAACTCATCTTT	CACDTVKEGPSKLIF
-	TRDV2	TRDJ1	-	TGTGCCTGCGACACCTTGGGGAATACCGGGTACACCGATAAACTCATCTTT	CACDTLGNTGYTDKLIF
TRDD2	TRDV2	TRDJ1	medium-sized	TGTGCCTGTGACACAATCCTTCCTACTGGGGCATACACCGATAAACTCATCTTT	CACDTILPTGAYTDKLIF
TRDD3	TRDV2	TRDJ1	few	TGTGCCTGTGACACCATGCTACTGGGGGCTCAGTACACCGATAAACTCATCTTT	CACDTMLLGAQYTDKLIF
TRDD3	TRDV2	TRDJ3	medium-sized	TGTGCCTGTGATACAGTACTGGGGGTCAAAAGCTCCTGGGACACCCGACAGATGTTTTTC	CACDTVLGVKSSWDTRQMFF
-	TRDV2	TRDJ1	medium-sized	TGTGCCTGTACCGAATTGGGATACACCGATAAACTCATCTTT	CACTELGYTDKLIF
-	TRDV2	TRDJ1	medium-sized	TGTGCCTGTGACTCCCTGGGCTCCACCGATAAACTCATCTTT	CACDSLGSTDKLIF
TRDD3	TRDV2	TRDJ1	medium-sized	TGTGCCTGTGACTCCGTGATGGGGGATAGGGGCACCGATAAACTCATCTTT	CACDSVMGDRGTDKLIF
TRDD3	TRDV2	TRDJ1	-	TGTGCCTGTGACACCCTGGGGGCTCAGTACACCGATAAACTCATCTTT	CACDTLGAQYTDKLIF